This T cell receptor beta chain appears in the sequencing data of a study of cytomegalovirus exposure and HLA in healthy donors. Study details: Tens of millions of unique TCRs from HLA-typed donors made up an early data release. Genotyping of some 400 donors showed that roughly 83% belonged to the Caucasian-associated ancestry cluster.

Germline CDR1 reads MNHEY; CDR2 reads SVGAGI. The CDR3 contains 15 residues. V lost 6 bases to trimming and J lost 8 bases; unmatched junction nucleotides: 15. Study-wide findings and caveats: Under in vitro conditions, three CMV-associated chains were confirmed as specific for CMV antigens. Most TCR sequences were seen very rarely across donors, but some public TCRs occurred in many.

This clone was observed at least ten times. Its cognate antigen is unknown. The PCR used 60 Vbeta and 13 Jbeta primers. The repertoire was sequenced with immunoSEQ multiplex PCR; TCRdb's copy has only in-frame clones and lacks some. The table has approximately 140,000 clones, roughly 66% seen once. The genes are TRBV6-5 and TRBJ1-2; TRBD1 matches at 7 bases. The TCR sequence derives from an older woman in good health and CMV-seronegative. Sequenced material: PBMCs. In DNA form, the CDR3 reads TGTGCCAGCAGCCCGGCGTTTAGGACAGGACAAGGCTACACCTTC. Translated, it gives CASSPAFRTGQGYTF.